Below, one T cell receptor beta chain is given with its context. These data belong to a study of blood T cell repertoires in COVID-19. About the study: Samples of COVID-19 (acute and convalescent) were obtained from the United States, Italy and Spain. The cDNA or gDNA used as material had been derived from T cells, B-cell-depleted T cells, or PBMCs.

Original data processing: Reference gene primers were amplified, and this amplification served to estimate nucleated cell counts. Measured with immunoSEQ multiplex PCR; TCRdb has only the in-frame clones, and not every one. V and J calls and clone size follow that table, whereas D and trimming were derived from the DNA. The table shows 200,000 or so clones, with roughly 79% occurring only once. This sequence originates from a man in his 60s with active or convalescent COVID-19. Source material: peripheral blood.

The CDR3: CASSLTAKYEQYF. CDR3 nucleotide sequence: TGTGCCAGCAGCTTAACAGCTAAGTACGAGCAGTACTTC. The chain combines TRBV7-2 with TRBJ2-7; D is uncertain. Between the trimmed V and J ends, which lost 2 bases and 4 bases, there was a span of 9 bases. Germline V lookup: CDR1 SGHTA, CDR2 FQGNSA. CDR3 length: 13 amino acids. Full variable domain (missing parts from reference TRBV7-2 and TRBJ2-7): GAGVSQSPSNKVTEKGKDVELRCDPISGHTALYWYRQSLGQGLEFLIYFQGNSAPDKSGLPSDRFSAERTGGSVSTLTIQRTQQEDSAVYLCASSLTAKYEQYFGPGTRLTVT.